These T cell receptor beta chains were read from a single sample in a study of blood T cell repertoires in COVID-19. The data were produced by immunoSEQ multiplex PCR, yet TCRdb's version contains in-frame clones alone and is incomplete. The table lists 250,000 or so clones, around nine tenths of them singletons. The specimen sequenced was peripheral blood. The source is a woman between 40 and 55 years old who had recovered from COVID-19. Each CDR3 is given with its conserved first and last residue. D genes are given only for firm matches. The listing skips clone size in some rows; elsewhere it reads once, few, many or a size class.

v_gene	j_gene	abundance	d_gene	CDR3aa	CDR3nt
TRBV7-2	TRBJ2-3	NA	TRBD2	CASSLGREGLSTDTQYF	TGTGCCAGCAGCTTGGGGCGGGAGGGCCTTAGCACAGATACGCAGTATTTT
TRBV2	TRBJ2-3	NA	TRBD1	CASSPGTASGDTQYF	TGTGCCAGCAGTCCCGGGACAGCAAGTGGGGATACGCAGTATTTT
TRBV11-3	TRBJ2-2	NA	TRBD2	CASSPTSGTQGAGELFF	TGTGCCAGCAGCCCGACTAGCGGGACACAGGGGGCCGGGGAGCTGTTTTTT
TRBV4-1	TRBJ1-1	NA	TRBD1	CASSQLGQGANEAFF	TGCGCCAGCAGCCAACTGGGACAGGGGGCAAATGAAGCTTTCTTT
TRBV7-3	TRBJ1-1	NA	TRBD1	CASSFTGDTEAFF	TGTGCCAGCAGCTTCACAGGGGACACTGAAGCTTTCTTT
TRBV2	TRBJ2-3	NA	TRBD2	CASSDKAGGTDTQYF	TGTGCCAGCAGTGATAAGGCGGGAGGCACAGATACGCAGTATTTT
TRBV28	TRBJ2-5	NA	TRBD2	CASSLGSSGGHGAQYF	TGTGCCAGCAGTTTAGGTAGTAGCGGGGGTCACGGGGCCCAGTACTTC
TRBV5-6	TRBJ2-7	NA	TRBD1	CASSLAWSGGRYEQYF	TGTGCCAGCAGCTTGGCCTGGTCAGGGGGCAGGTACGAGCAGTACTTC
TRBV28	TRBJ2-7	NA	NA	CASSSQTSFGQYF	TGTGCCAGCAGTTCCCAGACTAGTTTTGGGCAGTACTTC
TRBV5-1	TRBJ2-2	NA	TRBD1	CASSLWSGGDTGELFF	TGCGCCAGCAGCTTGTGGTCAGGGGGCGACACCGGGGAGCTGTTTTTT
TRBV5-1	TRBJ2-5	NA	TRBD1	CASSWSGTGGLVETQYF	TGCGCCAGCAGCTGGAGCGGGACAGGGGGTTTGGTAGAGACCCAGTACTTC
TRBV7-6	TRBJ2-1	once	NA	CASSPKALSSYNEQFF	TGTGCCAGCAGCCCTAAAGCGTTAAGCTCCTACAATGAGCAGTTCTTC